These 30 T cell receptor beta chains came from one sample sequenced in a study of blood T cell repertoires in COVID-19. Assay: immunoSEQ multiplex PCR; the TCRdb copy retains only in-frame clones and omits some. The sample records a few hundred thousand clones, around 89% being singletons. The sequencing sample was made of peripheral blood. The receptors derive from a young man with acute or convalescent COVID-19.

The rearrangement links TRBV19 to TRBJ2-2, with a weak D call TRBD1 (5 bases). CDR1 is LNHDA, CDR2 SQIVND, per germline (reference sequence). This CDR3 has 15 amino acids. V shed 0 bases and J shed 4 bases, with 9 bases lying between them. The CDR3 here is CASSIDTGFTGELFF. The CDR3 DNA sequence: TGTGCCAGTAGTATAGACACAGGTTTCACCGGGGAGCTGTTTTTT.

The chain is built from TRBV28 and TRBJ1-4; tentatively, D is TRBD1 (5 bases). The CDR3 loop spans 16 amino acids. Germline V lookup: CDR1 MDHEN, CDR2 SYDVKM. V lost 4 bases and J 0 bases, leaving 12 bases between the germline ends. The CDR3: CASSSRRGATNEKLFF. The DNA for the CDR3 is TGTGCCAGCAGTTCCCGGCGGGGGGCAACTAATGAAAAACTGTTTTTT. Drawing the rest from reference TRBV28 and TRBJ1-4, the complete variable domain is DVKVTQSSRYLVKRTGEKVFLECVQDMDHENMFWYRQDPGLGLRLIYFSYDVKMKEKGDIPEGYSVSREKKERFSLILESASTNQTSMYLCASSSRRGATNEKLFFGSGTQLSVL.

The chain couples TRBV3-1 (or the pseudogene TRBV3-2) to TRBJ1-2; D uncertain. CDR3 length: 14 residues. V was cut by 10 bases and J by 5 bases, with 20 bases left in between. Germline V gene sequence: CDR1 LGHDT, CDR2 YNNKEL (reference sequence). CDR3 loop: CATSYRGPTYGYTF. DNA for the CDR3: TGTGCCACCTCCTACCGCGGGCCAACTTATGGCTACACCTTC.

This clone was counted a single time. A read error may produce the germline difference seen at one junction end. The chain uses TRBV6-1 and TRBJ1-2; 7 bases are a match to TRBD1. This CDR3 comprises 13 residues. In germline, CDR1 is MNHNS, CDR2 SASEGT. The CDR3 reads CASSQAGGFGYTF. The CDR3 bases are TGTGCCAGCAGTCAAGCAGGGGGTTTTGGCTACACCTTC.

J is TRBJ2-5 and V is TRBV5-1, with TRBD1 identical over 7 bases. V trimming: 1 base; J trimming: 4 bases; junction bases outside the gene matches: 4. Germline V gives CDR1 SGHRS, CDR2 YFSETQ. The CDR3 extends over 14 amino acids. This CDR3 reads CASSLSRGRETQYF. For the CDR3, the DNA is TGCGCCAGCAGCTTGTCCAGGGGGAGAGAGACCCAGTACTTC.

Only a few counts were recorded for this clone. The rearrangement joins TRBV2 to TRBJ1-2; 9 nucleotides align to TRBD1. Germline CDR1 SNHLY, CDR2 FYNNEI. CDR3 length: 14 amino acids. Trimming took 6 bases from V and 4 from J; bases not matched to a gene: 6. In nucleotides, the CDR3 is TGTGCCAGCAGGAGGGACAGGGAATTCTATGGCTACACCTTC. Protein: CASRRDREFYGYTF.

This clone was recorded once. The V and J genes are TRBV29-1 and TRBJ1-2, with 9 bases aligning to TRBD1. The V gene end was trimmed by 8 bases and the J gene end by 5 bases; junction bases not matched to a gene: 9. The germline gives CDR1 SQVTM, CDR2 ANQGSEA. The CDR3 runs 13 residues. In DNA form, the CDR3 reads TGCAGCTATCGGACAGGGGTTGAGTATGGCTACACCTTC. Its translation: CSYRTGVEYGYTF.

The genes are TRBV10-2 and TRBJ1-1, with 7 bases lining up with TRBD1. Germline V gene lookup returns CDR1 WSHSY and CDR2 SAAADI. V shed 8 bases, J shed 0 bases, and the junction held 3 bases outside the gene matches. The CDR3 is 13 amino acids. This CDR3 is CASRGQMNTEAFF. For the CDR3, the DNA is TGCGCCAGCCGGGGACAGATGAACACTGAAGCTTTCTTT.

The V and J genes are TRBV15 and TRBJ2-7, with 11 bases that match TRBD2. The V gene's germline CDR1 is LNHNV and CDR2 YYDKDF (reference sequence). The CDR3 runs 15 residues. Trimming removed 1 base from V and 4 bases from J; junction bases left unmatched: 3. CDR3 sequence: CATSRAGLAEYEQYF. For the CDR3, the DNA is TGTGCCACCAGCAGAGCGGGACTAGCGGAATACGAGCAGTACTTC.

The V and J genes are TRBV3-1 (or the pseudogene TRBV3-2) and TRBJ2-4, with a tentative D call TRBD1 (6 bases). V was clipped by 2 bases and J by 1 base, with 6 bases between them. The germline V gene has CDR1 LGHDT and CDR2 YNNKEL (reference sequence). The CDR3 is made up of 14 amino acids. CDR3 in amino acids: CASSQQGAKNIQYF. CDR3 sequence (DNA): TGTGCCAGCAGCCAACAGGGGGCCAAAAACATTCAGTACTTC.

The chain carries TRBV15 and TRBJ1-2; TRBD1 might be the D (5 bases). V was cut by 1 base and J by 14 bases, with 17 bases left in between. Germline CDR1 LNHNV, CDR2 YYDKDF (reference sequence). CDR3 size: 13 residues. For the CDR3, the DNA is TGTGCCACCAGCAGAGCGGGCCCTCGGGACTTAACCTTC. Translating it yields CATSRAGPRDLTF.

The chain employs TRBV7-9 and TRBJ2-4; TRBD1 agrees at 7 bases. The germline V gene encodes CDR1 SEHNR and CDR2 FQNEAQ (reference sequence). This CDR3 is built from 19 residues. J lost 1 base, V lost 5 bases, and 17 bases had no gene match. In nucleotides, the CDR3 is TGTGCCAGCAGCCGAACCGGGACAGTTAGATCAGGGGCCAAAAACATTCAGTACTTC. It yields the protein CASSRTGTVRSGAKNIQYF.

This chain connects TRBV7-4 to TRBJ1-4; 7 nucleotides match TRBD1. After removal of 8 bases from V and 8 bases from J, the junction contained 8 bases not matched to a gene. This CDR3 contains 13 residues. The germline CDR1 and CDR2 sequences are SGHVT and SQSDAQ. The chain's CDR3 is CASPKGAGEKLFF. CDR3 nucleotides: TGTGCCAGCCCCAAGGGGGCCGGGGAAAAACTGTTTTTT.

CDR3 loop: CASSVGGDSYGYTF. In DNA form, the CDR3 reads TGTGCCAGCAGCGTAGGAGGGGACTCTTATGGCTACACCTTC. The chain has TRBV9 and TRBJ1-2; D possibly corresponds to TRBD1 (5 bases). V dropped 0 bases and J dropped 5 bases, with 11 bases sitting between them. CDR3 length equals 14 residues. Germline V gene sequence: CDR1 SGDLS, CDR2 YYNGEE.

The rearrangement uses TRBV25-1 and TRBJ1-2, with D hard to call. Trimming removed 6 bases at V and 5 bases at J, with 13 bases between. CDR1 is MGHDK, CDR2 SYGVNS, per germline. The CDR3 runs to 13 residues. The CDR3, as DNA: TGTGCCAGCAGCGCTGGCGGGAGGTATGGCTACACCTTC. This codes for CASSAGGRYGYTF.

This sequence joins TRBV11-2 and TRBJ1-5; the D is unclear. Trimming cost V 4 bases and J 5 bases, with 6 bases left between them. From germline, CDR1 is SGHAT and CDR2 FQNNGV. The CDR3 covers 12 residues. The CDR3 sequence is CASSSLDQPQHF. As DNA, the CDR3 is TGTGCCAGCAGCTCGTTAGATCAGCCCCAGCATTTT.

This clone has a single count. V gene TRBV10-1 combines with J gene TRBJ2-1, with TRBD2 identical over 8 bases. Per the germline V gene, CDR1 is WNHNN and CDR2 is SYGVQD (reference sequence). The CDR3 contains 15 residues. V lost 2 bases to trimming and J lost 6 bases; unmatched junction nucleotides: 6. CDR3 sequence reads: CASSERVAGFNEQFF. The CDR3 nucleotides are TGCGCCAGCAGTGAGCGGGTAGCGGGGTTCAATGAGCAGTTCTTC.

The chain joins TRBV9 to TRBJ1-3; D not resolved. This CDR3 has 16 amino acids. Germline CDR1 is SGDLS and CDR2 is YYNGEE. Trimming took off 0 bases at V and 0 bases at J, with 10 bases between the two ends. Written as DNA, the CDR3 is TGTGCCAGCAGCGTAGGAACACGCAGCTCTGGAAACACCATATATTTT. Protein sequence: CASSVGTRSSGNTIYF.

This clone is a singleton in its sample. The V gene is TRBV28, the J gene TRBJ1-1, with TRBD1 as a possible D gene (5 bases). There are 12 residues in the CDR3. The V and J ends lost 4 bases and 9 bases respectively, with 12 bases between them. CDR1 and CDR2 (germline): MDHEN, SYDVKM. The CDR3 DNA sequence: TGTGCCAGCAGTTCCCTGGGGCAGCAAGCTTTCTTT. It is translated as CASSSLGQQAFF.

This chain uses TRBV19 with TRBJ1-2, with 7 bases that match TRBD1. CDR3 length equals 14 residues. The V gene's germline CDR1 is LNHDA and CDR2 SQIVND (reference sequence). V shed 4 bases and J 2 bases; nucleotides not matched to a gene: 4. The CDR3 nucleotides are TGTGCCAGTAGTAGACAGGGACCGAACTATGGCTACACCTTC. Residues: CASSRQGPNYGYTF. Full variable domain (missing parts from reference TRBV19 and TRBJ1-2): DGGITQSPKYLFRKEGQNVTLSCEQNLNHDAMYWYRQDPGQGLRLIYYSQIVNDFQKGDIAEGYSVSREKKESFPLTVTSAQKNPTAFYLCASSRQGPNYGYTFGSGTRLTVV.

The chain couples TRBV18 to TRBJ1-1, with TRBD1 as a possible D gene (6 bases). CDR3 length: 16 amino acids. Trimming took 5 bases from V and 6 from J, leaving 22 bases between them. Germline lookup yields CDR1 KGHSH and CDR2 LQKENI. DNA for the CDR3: TGTGCCAGCTCAGGGAACAGGGATTCTGCGGGGGCTGAAGCTTTCTTT. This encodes CASSGNRDSAGAEAFF.

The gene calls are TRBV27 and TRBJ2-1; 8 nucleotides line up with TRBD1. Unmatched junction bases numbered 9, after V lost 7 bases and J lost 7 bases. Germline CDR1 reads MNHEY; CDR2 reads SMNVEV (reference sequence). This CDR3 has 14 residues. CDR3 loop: CASTWDRFGNEQFF. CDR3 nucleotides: TGTGCCAGCACTTGGGACAGGTTTGGGAATGAGCAGTTCTTC.

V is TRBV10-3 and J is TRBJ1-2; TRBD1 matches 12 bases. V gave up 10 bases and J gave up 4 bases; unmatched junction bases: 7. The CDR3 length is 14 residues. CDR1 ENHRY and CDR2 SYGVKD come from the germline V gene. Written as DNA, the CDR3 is TGTGCCACCTGGGGACAGGGGGCATTCTATGGCTACACCTTC. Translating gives CATWGQGAFYGYTF.

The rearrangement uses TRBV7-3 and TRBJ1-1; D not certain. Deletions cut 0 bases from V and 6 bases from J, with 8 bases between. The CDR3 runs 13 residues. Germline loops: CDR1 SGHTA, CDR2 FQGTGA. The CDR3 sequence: CASSLTSESEAFF. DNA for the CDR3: TGTGCCAGCAGCTTAACTTCCGAGTCTGAAGCTTTCTTT.

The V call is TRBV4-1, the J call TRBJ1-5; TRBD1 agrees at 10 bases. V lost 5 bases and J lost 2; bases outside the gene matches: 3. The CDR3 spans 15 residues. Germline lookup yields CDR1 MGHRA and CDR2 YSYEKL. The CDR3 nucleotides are TGCGCCAGCAGCTCCGGGACAGGGGGCAATCAGCCCCAGCATTTT. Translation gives CASSSGTGGNQPQHF.

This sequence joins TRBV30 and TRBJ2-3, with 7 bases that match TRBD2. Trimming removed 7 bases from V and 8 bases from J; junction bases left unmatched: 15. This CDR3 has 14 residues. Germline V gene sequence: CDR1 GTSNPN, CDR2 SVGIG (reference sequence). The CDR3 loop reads CALRLSGEVGTQYF. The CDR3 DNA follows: TGTGCCTTGAGATTAAGCGGGGAAGTCGGTACGCAGTATTTT.

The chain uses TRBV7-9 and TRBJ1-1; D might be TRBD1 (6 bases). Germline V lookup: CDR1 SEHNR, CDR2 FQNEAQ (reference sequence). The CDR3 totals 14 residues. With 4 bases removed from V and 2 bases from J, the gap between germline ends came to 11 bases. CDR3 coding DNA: TGTGCCAGCAGCTCTGACAGGATAAACACTGAAGCTTTCTTT. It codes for CASSSDRINTEAFF.

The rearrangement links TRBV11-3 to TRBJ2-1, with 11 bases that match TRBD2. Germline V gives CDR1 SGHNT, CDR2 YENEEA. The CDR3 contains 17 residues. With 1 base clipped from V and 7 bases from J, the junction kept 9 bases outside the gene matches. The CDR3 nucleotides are TGTGCCAGCAGCTTAGGAACTACTAGCGGGAGTTGGAATGAGCAGTTCTTC. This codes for CASSLGTTSGSWNEQFF.

CDR3 sequence reads: CAKMSAYPGGGYTF. In DNA, the CDR3 is TGTGCTAAAATGTCAGCCTATCCCGGAGGGGGCTACACCTTC. The chain carries TRBV7-9 and TRBJ1-2; D gene ambiguous. Germline CDR1 is SEHNR and CDR2 is FQNEAQ (reference sequence). The CDR3 totals 14 residues.

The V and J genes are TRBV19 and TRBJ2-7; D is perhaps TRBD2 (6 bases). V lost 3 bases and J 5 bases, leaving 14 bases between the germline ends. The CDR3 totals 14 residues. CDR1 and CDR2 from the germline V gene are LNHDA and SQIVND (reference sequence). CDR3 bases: TGTGCCAGTAGTATTACCGGGAGAAGGAACGAGCAGTACTTC. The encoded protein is CASSITGRRNEQYF.